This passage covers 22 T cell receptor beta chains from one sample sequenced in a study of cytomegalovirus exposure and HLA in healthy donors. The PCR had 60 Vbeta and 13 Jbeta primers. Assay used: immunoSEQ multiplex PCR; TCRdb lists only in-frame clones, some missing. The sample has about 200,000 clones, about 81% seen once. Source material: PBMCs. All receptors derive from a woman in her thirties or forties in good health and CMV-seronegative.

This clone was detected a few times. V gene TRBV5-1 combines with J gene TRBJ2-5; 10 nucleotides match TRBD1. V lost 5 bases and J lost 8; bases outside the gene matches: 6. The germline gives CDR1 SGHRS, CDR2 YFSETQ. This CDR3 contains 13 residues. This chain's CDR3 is CASSYGTGATQYF. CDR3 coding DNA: TGCGCCAGCAGTTACGGGACAGGGGCTACCCAGTACTTC. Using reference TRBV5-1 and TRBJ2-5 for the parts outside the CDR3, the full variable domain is KAGVTQTPRYLIKTRGQQVTLSCSPISGHRSVSWYQQTPGQGLQFLFEYFSETQRNKGNFPGRFSGRQFSNSRSEMNVSTLELGDSALYLCASSYGTGATQYFGPGTRLLVL.

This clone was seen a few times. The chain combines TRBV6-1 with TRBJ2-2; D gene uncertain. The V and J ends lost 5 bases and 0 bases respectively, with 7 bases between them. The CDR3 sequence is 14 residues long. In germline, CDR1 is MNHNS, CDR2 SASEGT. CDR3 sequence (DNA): TGTGCCAGCAGTATCCCAGCGAACACCGGGGAGCTGTTTTTT. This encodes CASSIPANTGELFF.

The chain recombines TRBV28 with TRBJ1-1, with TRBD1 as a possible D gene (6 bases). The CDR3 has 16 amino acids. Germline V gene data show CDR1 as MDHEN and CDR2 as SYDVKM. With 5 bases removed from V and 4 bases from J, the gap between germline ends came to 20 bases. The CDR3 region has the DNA TGTGCCAGCAGTATAGGGGGGGGTCTCCACATCACTGAAGCTTTCTTT. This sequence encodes CASSIGGGLHITEAFF.

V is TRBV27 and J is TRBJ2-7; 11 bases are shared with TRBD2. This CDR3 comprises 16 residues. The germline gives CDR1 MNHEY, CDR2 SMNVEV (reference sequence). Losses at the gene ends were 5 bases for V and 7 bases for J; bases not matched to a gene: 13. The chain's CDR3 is CASSHSLAGGPGEQYF. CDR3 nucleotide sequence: TGTGCCAGCAGTCACTCTTTAGCGGGAGGGCCAGGGGAGCAGTACTTC.

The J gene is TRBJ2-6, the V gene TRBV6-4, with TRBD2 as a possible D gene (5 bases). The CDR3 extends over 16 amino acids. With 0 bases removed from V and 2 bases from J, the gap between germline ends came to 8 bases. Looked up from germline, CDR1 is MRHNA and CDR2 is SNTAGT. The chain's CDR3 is CASSDSMRAGANVLTF. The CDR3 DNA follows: TGTGCCAGCAGTGACTCGATGAGGGCTGGGGCCAACGTCCTGACTTTC.

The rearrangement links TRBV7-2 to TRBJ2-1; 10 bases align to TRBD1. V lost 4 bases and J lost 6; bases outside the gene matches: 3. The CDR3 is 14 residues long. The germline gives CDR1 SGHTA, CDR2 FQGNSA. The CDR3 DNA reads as TGTGCCAGCAGCTCGGACAGGGGGAGCAATGAGCAGTTCTTC. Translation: CASSSDRGSNEQFF.

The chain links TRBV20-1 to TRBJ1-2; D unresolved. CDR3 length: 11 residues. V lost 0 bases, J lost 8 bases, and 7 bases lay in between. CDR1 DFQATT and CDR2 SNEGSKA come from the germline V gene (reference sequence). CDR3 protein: CSARDIFGYTF. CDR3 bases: TGCAGTGCTAGAGATATTTTCGGCTACACCTTC.

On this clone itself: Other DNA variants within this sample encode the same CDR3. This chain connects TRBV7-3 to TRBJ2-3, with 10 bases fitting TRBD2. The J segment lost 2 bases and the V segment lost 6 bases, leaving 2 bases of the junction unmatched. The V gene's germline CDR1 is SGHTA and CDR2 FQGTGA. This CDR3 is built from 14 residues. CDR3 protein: CASSLAGATDTQYF. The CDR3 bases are TGTGCCAGCAGTCTAGCGGGAGCCACAGATACGCAGTATTTT. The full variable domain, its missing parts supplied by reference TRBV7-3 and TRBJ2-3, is GAGVSQTPSNKVTEKGKYVELRCDPISGHTALYWYRQSLGQGPEFLIYFQGTGAADDSGLPNDRFFAVRPEGSVSTLKIQRTERGDSAVYLCASSLAGATDTQYFGPGTRLTVL.

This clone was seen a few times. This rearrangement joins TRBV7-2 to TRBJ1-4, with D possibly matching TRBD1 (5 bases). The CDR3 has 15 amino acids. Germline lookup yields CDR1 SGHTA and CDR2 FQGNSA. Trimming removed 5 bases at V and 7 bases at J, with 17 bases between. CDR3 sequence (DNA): TGTGCCAGCAGCGGCCGGGGGGGGTGGCGTGAAAAACTGTTTTTT. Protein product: CASSGRGGWREKLFF.

CDR3 nucleotides: TGTGCCAGCAGCCCTAGCGGGAGTTACGAGCAGTACTTC. As protein: CASSPSGSYEQYF. The V gene is TRBV7-6, the J gene TRBJ2-7; TRBD2 aligns across 10 bases. CDR1 is SGHVS and CDR2 is FNYEAQ in the germline V gene. The CDR3 runs to 13 residues. Trimming cost V 5 bases and J 4 bases; bases outside gene matches: 2.

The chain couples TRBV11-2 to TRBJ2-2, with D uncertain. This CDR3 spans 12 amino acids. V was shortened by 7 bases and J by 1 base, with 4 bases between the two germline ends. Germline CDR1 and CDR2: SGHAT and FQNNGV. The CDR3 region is CASTRNTGELFF. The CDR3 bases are TGTGCCAGCACCCGGAACACCGGGGAGCTGTTTTTT.

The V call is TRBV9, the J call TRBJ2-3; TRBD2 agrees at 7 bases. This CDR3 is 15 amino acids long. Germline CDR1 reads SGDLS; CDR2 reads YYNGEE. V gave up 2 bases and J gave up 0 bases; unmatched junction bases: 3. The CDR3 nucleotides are TGTGCCAGCAGCGTGTCAGCGGGGAGCACAGATACGCAGTATTTT. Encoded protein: CASSVSAGSTDTQYF.

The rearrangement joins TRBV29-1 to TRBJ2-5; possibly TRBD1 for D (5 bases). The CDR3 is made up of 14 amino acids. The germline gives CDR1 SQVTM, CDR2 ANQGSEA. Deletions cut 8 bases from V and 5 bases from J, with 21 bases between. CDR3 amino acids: CSISSRVKGETQYF. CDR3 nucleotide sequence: TGCAGCATCTCGAGTAGGGTCAAGGGGGAGACCCAGTACTTC.

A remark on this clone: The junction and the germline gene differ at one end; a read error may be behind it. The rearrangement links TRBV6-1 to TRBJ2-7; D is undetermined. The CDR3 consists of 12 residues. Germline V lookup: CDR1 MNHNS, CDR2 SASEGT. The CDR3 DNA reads TGTGCCAGCAGTTATCGCGACCCCTTTCGCGGCTTC. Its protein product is CASSYRDPFRGF.

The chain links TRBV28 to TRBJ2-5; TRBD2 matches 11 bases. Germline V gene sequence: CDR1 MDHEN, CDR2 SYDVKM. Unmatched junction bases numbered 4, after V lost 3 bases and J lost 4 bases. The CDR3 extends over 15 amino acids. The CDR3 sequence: CASSFGLAGRETQYF. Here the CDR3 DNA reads TGTGCCAGCAGTTTCGGACTAGCGGGTAGAGAGACCCAGTACTTC.

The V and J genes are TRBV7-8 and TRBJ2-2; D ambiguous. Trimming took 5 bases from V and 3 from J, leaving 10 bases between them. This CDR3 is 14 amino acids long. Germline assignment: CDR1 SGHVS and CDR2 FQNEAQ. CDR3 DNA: TGTGCCAGCAGCGCTACGCGAGACACCGGGGAGCTGTTTTTT. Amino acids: CASSATRDTGELFF.

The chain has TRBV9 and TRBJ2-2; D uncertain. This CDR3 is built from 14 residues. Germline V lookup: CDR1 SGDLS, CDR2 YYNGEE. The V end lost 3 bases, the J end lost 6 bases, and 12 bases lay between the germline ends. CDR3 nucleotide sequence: TGTGCCAGCAGCGAGGCCGCGGCCGCCGGGGAGCTGTTTTTT. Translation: CASSEAAAAGELFF.

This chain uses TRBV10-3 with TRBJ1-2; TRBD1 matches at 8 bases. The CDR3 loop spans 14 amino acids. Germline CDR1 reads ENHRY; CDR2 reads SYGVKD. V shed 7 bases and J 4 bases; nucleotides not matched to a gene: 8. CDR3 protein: CAINDQGAVYGYTF. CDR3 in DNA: TGTGCCATCAATGACCAGGGGGCTGTCTATGGCTACACCTTC.

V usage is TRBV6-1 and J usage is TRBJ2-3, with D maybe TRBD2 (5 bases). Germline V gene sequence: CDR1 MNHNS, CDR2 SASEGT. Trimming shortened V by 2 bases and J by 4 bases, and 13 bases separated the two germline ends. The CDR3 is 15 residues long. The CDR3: CASSELAGRADTQYF. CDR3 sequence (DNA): TGTGCCAGCAGTGAATTGGCCGGGCGGGCAGATACGCAGTATTTT.

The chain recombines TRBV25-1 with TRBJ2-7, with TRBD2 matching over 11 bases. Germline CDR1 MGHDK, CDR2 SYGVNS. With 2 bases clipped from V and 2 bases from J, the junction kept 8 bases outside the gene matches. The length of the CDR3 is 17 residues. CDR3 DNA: TGTGCCAGCAGTGAAACTAGCGGGAGCCCTAGACCCTACGAGCAGTACTTC. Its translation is CASSETSGSPRPYEQYF.

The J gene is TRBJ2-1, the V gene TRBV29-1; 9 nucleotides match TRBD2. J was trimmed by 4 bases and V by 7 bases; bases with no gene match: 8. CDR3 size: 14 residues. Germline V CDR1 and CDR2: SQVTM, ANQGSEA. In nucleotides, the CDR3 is TGCAGCGGTGAGACTAGCGGTTTATACAATGAGCAGTTCTTC. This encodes CSGETSGLYNEQFF.

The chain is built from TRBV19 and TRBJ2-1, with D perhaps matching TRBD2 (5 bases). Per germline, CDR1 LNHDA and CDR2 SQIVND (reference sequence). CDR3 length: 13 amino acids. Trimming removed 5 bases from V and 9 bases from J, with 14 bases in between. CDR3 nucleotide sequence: TGTGCCAGTAGTCCGGCTGTTGAGGGTGAGCAGTTCTTC. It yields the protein CASSPAVEGEQFF. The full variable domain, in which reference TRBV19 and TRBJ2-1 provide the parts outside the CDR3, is DGGITQSPKYLFRKEGQNVTLSCEQNLNHDAMYWYRQDPGQGLRLIYYSQIVNDFQKGDIAEGYSVSREKKESFPLTVTSAQKNPTAFYLCASSPAVEGEQFFGPGTRLTVL.